Presented here are 11 T cell receptor beta chains from one specimen sequenced in a study of OX40 agonist ivuxolimab in advanced cancers. Libraries were prepared by immunoSEQ multiplex PCR; TCRdb keeps only in-frame clonotypes and omits some of them. Of 60,000 to 75,000 clones listed, roughly nine tenths were seen once; the top ten hold approximately 0.76%. This specimen was CD4+ or CD8+ T cells sorted from blood, taken in a trial of the OX40 agonist ivuxolimab. The source is an adult with an advanced solid tumor such as melanoma, head and neck, liver or kidney cancer.

V is TRBV28 and J is TRBJ1-4; D gene uncertain. Trimming took off 5 bases at V and 8 bases at J, with 9 bases between the two ends. From germline, CDR1 is MDHEN and CDR2 SYDVKM. This CDR3 spans 12 amino acids. In DNA, the CDR3 is TGTGCCAGCAGTCAAGGGAGAGAAAAACTGTTTTTT. It specifies CASSQGREKLFF.

The rearrangement joins TRBV29-1 to TRBJ2-1; unclear D gene. The CDR3 runs to 12 residues. Looked up from germline, CDR1 is SQVTM and CDR2 is ANQGSEA. V dropped 4 bases and J dropped 7 bases, with 11 bases sitting between them. The CDR3 is CSVVAFGNEQFF. Written as DNA, the CDR3 is TGCAGCGTTGTAGCATTTGGAAATGAGCAGTTCTTC.

V usage is TRBV19 and J usage is TRBJ2-2; TRBD2 is a possible D gene (6 bases). With 2 bases removed from V and 0 bases from J, the gap between germline ends came to 10 bases. The length of the CDR3 is 16 residues. The germline V gene has CDR1 LNHDA and CDR2 SQIVND (reference sequence). CDR3 residues: CASSINRGSNTGELFF. The CDR3 nucleotides are TGTGCCAGTAGTATAAACCGGGGGTCGAACACCGGGGAGCTGTTTTTT.

The rearrangement joins TRBV19 to TRBJ1-2, with 7 bases lining up with TRBD1. The CDR3 length is 16 residues. The germline V gene encodes CDR1 LNHDA and CDR2 SQIVND (reference sequence). The trim removed 2 bases at V and 7 bases at J, leaving 13 bases unmatched. The CDR3 is CASSIRRAGGTSGYTF. As DNA, the CDR3 is TGTGCCAGTAGTATAAGGCGGGCAGGGGGGACGTCTGGCTACACCTTC.

J is TRBJ2-5 and V is TRBV6-5; D might be TRBD1 (6 bases). V was trimmed by 2 bases and J by 9 bases, leaving 13 bases between them. The CDR3 covers 13 residues. CDR1 and CDR2 from the germline V gene are MNHEY and SVGAGI. Written as DNA, the CDR3 is TGTGCCAGCAGTTACGGACAGTCGGTGGCCCAGTACTTC. Protein sequence: CASSYGQSVAQYF.

This chain uses TRBV5-1 with TRBJ1-1, with D perhaps TRBD1 (5 bases). CDR3 length: 14 amino acids. V lost 4 bases to trimming and J lost 6 bases, with 16 bases between them. In germline, CDR1 is SGHRS, CDR2 YFSETQ. For the CDR3, the DNA is TGCGCCAGCAGCCCCCCCGGGGGAAGCGCTGAAGCTTTCTTT. It encodes CASSPPGGSAEAFF.

The rearrangement uses TRBV5-8 and TRBJ2-7, with a tentative D call TRBD2 (6 bases). This CDR3 region has 16 residues. Trimming cost V 0 bases and J 3 bases, with 16 bases left between them. Per the germline V gene, CDR1 is SGHTS and CDR2 is YDEGEE. CDR3 loop: CASSLASGVSGYEQYF. In nucleotides, the CDR3 is TGTGCCAGCAGCTTGGCCTCGGGGGTGTCAGGCTACGAGCAGTACTTC. Full variable domain (outside the CDR3, taken from reference TRBV5-8 and TRBJ2-7): EAGVTQSPTHLIKTRGQQATLRCSPISGHTSVYWYQQALGLGLQFLLWYDEGEERNRGNFPPRFSGRQFPNYSSELNVNALELEDSALYLCASSLASGVSGYEQYFGPGTRLTVT.

The chain has TRBV6-5 and TRBJ1-2; 8 bases are a match to TRBD1. Per germline, CDR1 MNHEY and CDR2 SVGAGI. V lost 5 bases and J lost 3; bases outside the gene matches: 2. The CDR3 is 13 amino acids. CDR3 loop: CASSQQGDYGYTF. The DNA for the CDR3 is TGTGCCAGCAGTCAACAGGGGGACTATGGCTACACCTTC.

This clone has only one observation. CDR3 sequence (DNA): TGCGCCAGCAGCCCAGGGAACTACGAGCAGTACTTC. It yields the protein CASSPGNYEQYF. This chain links TRBV5-1 with TRBJ2-5; TRBD1 might be the D (5 bases). Matching the DNA end better, TRBJ2-7 makes the J call doubtful. Per germline, CDR1 SGHRS and CDR2 YFSETQ. The CDR3 has 12 residues.

This clone has a single count. The rearrangement joins TRBV2 to TRBJ1-2; D is uncertain. Between the trimmed V and J ends, which lost 6 bases and 7 bases, there was a span of 12 bases. From germline, CDR1 is SNHLY and CDR2 FYNNEI. The CDR3 is 12 residues long. Written as DNA, the CDR3 is TGTGCCAGCAGAACCGGGATGGGTGGCTACACCTTC. Its translation is CASRTGMGGYTF.

The chain is built from TRBV5-8 and TRBJ2-1; possibly TRBD1 for D (6 bases). Per germline, CDR1 SGHTS and CDR2 YDEGEE. Deletions cut 1 base from V and 3 bases from J, with 11 bases between. The CDR3 is 15 amino acids. The CDR3 spells CASSLSRGGYNEQFF. The CDR3 DNA reads TGTGCCAGCAGCTTGAGCAGGGGTGGCTACAATGAGCAGTTCTTC.